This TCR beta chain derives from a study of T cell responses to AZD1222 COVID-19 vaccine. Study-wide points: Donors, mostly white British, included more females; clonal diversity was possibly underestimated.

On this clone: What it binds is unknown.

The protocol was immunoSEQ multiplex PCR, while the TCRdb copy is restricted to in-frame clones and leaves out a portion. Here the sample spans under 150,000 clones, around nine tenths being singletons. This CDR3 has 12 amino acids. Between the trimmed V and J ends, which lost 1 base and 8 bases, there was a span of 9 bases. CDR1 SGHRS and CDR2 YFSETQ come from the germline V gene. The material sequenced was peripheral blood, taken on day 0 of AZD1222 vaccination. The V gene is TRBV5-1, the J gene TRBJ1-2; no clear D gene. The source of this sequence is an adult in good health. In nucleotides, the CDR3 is TGCGCCAGCAGCTTGTTCGCAGGCGGCTACACCTTC. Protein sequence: CASSLFAGGYTF.